The rows below give T cell receptor beta chains drawn from one sample of a study of blood T cells in healthy people across ages. TCRdb ran MiXCR on the 5' RACE reads and lists one entry per CDR3 protein. The sample yields 1 million to 1.2 million distinct CDR3 sequences, roughly two fifths seen once. Sequencing used blood. The source of these receptors is a man younger than 35 in good health. CDR3s include the opening cysteine and the closing phenylalanine or tryptophan. Each record gives: D gene, J gene, V gene, clone size, CDR3 protein, CDR3 DNA. D genes are given only for firm matches. Clone size appears in some rows only: once, few, many, or a class for an expanded clone.

TRBD2	TRBJ2-3	TRBV6-2/TRBV6-3	.	CASSYAGLGNTDTQYF	TGTGCCAGCAGTTACGCGGGACTAGGGAACACAGATACGCAGTATTTT
.	TRBJ1-6	TRBV20-1	.	CSARDVGRKNSPLHF	TGCAGTGCTAGAGATGTCGGCAGGAAGAATTCACCCCTCCACTTT
.	TRBJ2-2	TRBV9	few	CASSVEGTGELFF	TGTGCCAGCAGCGTCGAGGGGACCGGGGAGCTGTTTTTT
.	TRBJ2-3	TRBV4-3	.	CASSQDMASMGGGRADTQYF	TGCGCCAGCAGCCAAGATATGGCCTCTATGGGGGGGGGCCGGGCAGATACGCAGTATTTT
.	TRBJ2-7	TRBV4-1	.	CASSQDRTHLSYNEQYF	TGCGCCAGCAGCCAAGATCGGACTCACCTCTCCTACAATGAGCAGTACTTC
.	TRBJ1-2	TRBV25-1	.	CASSDNSQGNYGYTF	TGTGCCAGCAGTGATAATAGTCAGGGGAACTATGGCTACACCTTC
.	TRBJ1-4	TRBV6-2/TRBV6-3	.	CASSYPQAATNEKLFF	TGTGCCAGCAGTTACCCGCAGGCTGCAACTAATGAAAAACTGTTTTTT
TRBD1	TRBJ2-3	TRBV10-3	few	CAISESNDRGADTQYF	TGTGCCATCAGTGAGTCTAATGACAGGGGCGCAGATACGCAGTATTTT
.	TRBJ1-5	TRBV20-1	.	CSAQKSTGSGNQPQHF	TGCAGTGCCCAAAAATCAACAGGGAGTGGAAATCAGCCCCAGCATTTT
TRBD2	TRBJ2-7	TRBV10-3	.	CATRGGLAYNEQYF	TGTGCCACCCGGGGGGGACTTGCTTACAATGAGCAGTACTTC
TRBD2	TRBJ2-3	TRBV7-3	.	CASSWSGENTDTQYF	TGTGCCAGCAGCTGGAGCGGGGAGAACACAGATACGCAGTATTTT
.	TRBJ2-5	TRBV5-1	few	CASSPDGYQEAQYF	TGCGCCAGCAGCCCAGACGGTTACCAAGAGGCCCAGTACTTC
.	TRBJ2-1	TRBV5-6	.	CASSLDRALYEQFF	TGTGCCAGCAGCTTGGACAGGGCCCTATATGAGCAGTTCTTC
.	TRBJ2-3	TRBV6-1	.	CASSEWAGTSTDTQYF	TGTGCCAGCAGTGAATGGGCAGGGACTAGCACAGATACGCAGTATTTT
.	TRBJ2-5	TRBV4-2	.	CASSQEFRTYGQEQYF	TGTGCCAGCAGCCAAGAGTTCAGGACGTACGGTCAGGAGCAGTACTTC
TRBD1	TRBJ1-2	TRBV29-1	few	CSAAGGSGGYTF	TGCAGCGCCGCAGGGGGCTCGGGTGGCTACACCTTC
TRBD2	TRBJ2-1	TRBV20-1	.	CSAATQGTTDNEQFF	TGCAGTGCCGCCACCCAAGGGACTACCGACAATGAGCAGTTCTTC
.	TRBJ2-1	TRBV4-3	few	CASSQAPTRLDTQFF	TGCGCCAGCAGCCAGGCCCCGACTAGGTTAGATACGCAGTTCTTC
.	TRBJ1-2	TRBV7-2	few	CASSHRTGPANYGYTF	TGTGCCAGCAGCCATAGAACGGGGCCAGCTAACTATGGCTACACCTTC
.	TRBJ1-1	TRBV15	.	CATSRAASGNTEAFF	TGTGCCACCAGCAGAGCGGCATCGGGGAACACTGAAGCTTTCTTT
.	TRBJ1-2	TRBV20-1	few	CSTWDNYGYTF	TGCAGTACCTGGGATAACTATGGCTACACCTTC
TRBD1	TRBJ2-3	TRBV12-3/TRBV12-4	.	CASSLGTGPQADTQYF	TGTGCCAGCAGTTTAGGGACAGGCCCTCAAGCAGATACGCAGTATTTT
.	TRBJ2-7	TRBV14	.	CASSQKDWSYNEQYF	TGTGCCAGCAGCCAAAAGGACTGGTCCTACAATGAGCAGTACTTC
.	TRBJ1-4	TRBV12-3/TRBV12-4	.	CASSFEATGGNNEKLFF	TGTGCCAGCAGTTTCGAAGCGACAGGAGGAAACAATGAAAAACTGTTTTTT
.	TRBJ2-7	TRBV21-1	.	CASSNSPGEQYF	TGTGCCAGCAGCAATTCCCCGGGCGAGCAGTACTTC
TRBD1	TRBJ1-1	TRBV12-3/TRBV12-4	few	CASSFQTGHTEAFF	TGTGCCAGCAGTTTTCAGACAGGGCACACTGAAGCTTTCTTT
.	TRBJ2-3	TRBV25-1	few	CASSESVSGWSDTQYF	TGTGCCAGCAGTGAATCCGTGTCAGGGTGGTCAGATACGCAGTATTTT
.	TRBJ2-5	TRBV29-1	few	CSVERGTAETQYF	TGCAGCGTTGAACGGGGGACGGCTGAGACCCAGTACTTC
.	TRBJ2-2	TRBV3-1	.	CASSQVAFWGLSTGELFF	TGTGCCAGCAGCCAAGTGGCATTCTGGGGGCTTAGCACCGGGGAGCTGTTTTTT
TRBD1	TRBJ1-2	TRBV6-5	.	CASSYSPRGDYGYTF	TGTGCCAGCAGTTACTCGCCCAGGGGGGACTATGGCTACACCTTC
TRBD2	TRBJ2-3	TRBV28	few	CASSLVGGNTDTQYF	TGTGCCAGCAGTTTAGTCGGGGGGAATACAGATACGCAGTATTTT
.	TRBJ1-1	TRBV6-2/TRBV6-3	once	CASRHGTNTEAFF	TGTGCCAGCAGACACGGAACGAACACTGAAGCTTTCTTT
.	TRBJ2-1	TRBV9	.	CASSAGDIYNEQFF	TGTGCCAGCAGCGCGGGGGACATCTACAATGAGCAGTTCTTC
.	TRBJ2-7	TRBV2	few	CASSPTDSYEQYF	TGTGCCAGCAGTCCGACAGACTCCTACGAGCAGTACTTC
.	TRBJ2-1	TRBV29-1	many	CSVEDQPGKSYNEQFF	TGCAGCGTTGAAGATCAACCGGGCAAGTCCTACAATGAGCAGTTCTTC
.	TRBJ1-2	TRBV7-9	few	CASRRTGLGGYTF	TGTGCCAGCCGACGGACGGGGTTGGGCGGCTACACCTTC
.	TRBJ2-7	TRBV6-1	.	CASSEFAAGSSYEQYF	TGTGCCAGCAGTGAATTTGCGGCAGGGAGTTCCTACGAGCAGTACTTC
.	TRBJ2-7	TRBV11-2	few	CASSLRRETWTGTYEQYF	TGTGCCAGCAGCCTGAGGAGGGAAACGTGGACAGGAACCTACGAGCAGTACTTC
TRBD1	TRBJ1-4	TRBV3-1	few	CASSSPSTGITTNEKLFF	TGTGCCAGCAGCTCGCCGTCGACAGGGATCACAACTAATGAAAAACTGTTTTTT
TRBD2	TRBJ2-1	TRBV4-2	.	CASSQDWSSGELFCNEQFF	TGTGCCAGCAGCCAAGATTGGTCTAGCGGGGAACTTTTCTGCAATGAGCAGTTCTTC
.	TRBJ2-5	TRBV6-2/TRBV6-3	.	CASHPADQETQYF	TGTGCCAGCCACCCAGCGGACCAAGAGACCCAGTACTTC
TRBD1	TRBJ2-3	TRBV6-5	.	CASSPLTGETADTQYF	TGTGCCAGCAGTCCGTTGACAGGGGAGACGGCAGATACGCAGTATTTT
.	TRBJ2-2	TRBV12-3/TRBV12-4	.	CASRGSTGELFF	TGTGCCAGCAGAGGTTCCACCGGGGAGCTGTTTTTT
.	TRBJ1-5	TRBV20-1	once	CSARGPRSNQPQHF	TGCAGTGCTAGGGGACCTAGGAGCAATCAGCCCCAGCATTTT
.	TRBJ2-7	TRBV27	.	CASKGQTGEQYF	TGTGCCAGCAAAGGACAGACAGGCGAGCAGTACTTC
.	TRBJ1-2	TRBV4-3	.	CASSQDLVLRKYDGYTF	TGCGCCAGCAGCCAAGACCTAGTTTTAAGGAAATATGATGGCTACACCTTC
TRBD1	TRBJ1-1	TRBV7-9	few	CASSQRTGEVNTEAFF	TGTGCCAGCAGCCAGAGGACAGGGGAGGTGAACACTGAAGCTTTCTTT
.	TRBJ1-4	TRBV29-1	.	CSVERTVDGGFEKLFF	TGCAGCGTTGAGAGGACAGTCGATGGGGGATTTGAAAAACTGTTTTTT
.	TRBJ2-3	TRBV12-3/TRBV12-4	few	CASSFMAGAEDTQYF	TGTGCCAGCAGTTTTATGGCGGGGGCTGAAGATACGCAGTATTTT
.	TRBJ2-1	TRBV5-1	.	CASSSGGQPSDEQFF	TGCGCCAGCAGCTCCGGTGGACAGCCTTCGGATGAGCAGTTCTTC
.	TRBJ1-1	TRBV9	.	CASSPNRGVFTEAFF	TGTGCCAGCAGCCCGAATAGGGGGGTTTTTACTGAAGCTTTCTTT
.	TRBJ1-4	TRBV10-3	few	CAISERLDGNEKLFF	TGTGCCATCAGTGAGCGACTCGATGGGAATGAAAAACTGTTTTTT
.	TRBJ2-2	TRBV29-1	few	CSVLGWTGELFF	TGCAGCGTTTTAGGGTGGACCGGGGAGCTGTTTTTT
.	TRBJ2-1	TRBV20-1	.	CSARDQGARYNEQFF	TGCAGTGCTAGAGATCAAGGGGCTCGCTACAATGAGCAGTTCTTC
.	TRBJ1-4	TRBV9	.	CASSVGISAGEKLFF	TGTGCCAGCAGCGTAGGGATCAGCGCGGGGGAAAAACTGTTTTTT
.	TRBJ1-5	TRBV20-1	.	CSARQGSRVQPQHF	TGCAGTGCTAGACAGGGGTCTAGAGTTCAGCCCCAGCATTTT
TRBD2	TRBJ2-3	TRBV2	.	CASSGSRGNTDTQYF	TGTGCCAGCAGTGGTTCGCGGGGGAACACAGATACGCAGTATTTT
.	TRBJ2-1	TRBV10-3	few	CAISDYKPDSRPSYNEQFF	TGTGCCATCAGTGATTACAAACCTGACAGTAGGCCCTCCTACAATGAGCAGTTCTTC
.	TRBJ1-5	TRBV4-1	few	CASSQESPLQPQHF	TGCGCCAGCAGCCAAGAATCCCCGCTCCAGCCCCAGCATTTT
TRBD2	TRBJ2-1	TRBV9	.	CASSARAGGVNNEQFF	TGTGCCAGCAGCGCCCGAGCGGGGGGAGTTAACAATGAGCAGTTCTTC